What follows is one T cell receptor (beta chain) and its context. Its antigen is not known. This entry belongs to a study of beta chain features in type 1 diabetes. Regarding the study as a whole: In all four CD4+ subsets, TCRB CDR3 length was significantly, moderately reduced in type 1 diabetes. Fewer junction insertions and more nucleotide deletions appeared in type 1 diabetes patients. Still unanswered here is whether HLA type influences TCRB rearrangement.

All of the isolated RNA was reverse transcribed, so expressed TCRB transcripts were sequenced. The repertoire was sequenced with immunoSEQ multiplex PCR; TCRdb's copy has only in-frame clones and lacks some. The sample has around 430,000 clones, over 25% seen once. This clonotype originated in a man younger than 35 in good health. The sample consisted of naive CD4+ T cells from blood.

The CDR3 DNA sequence: TGCGCCAGCAGCTTGGGAGGGACTGAGGGCACTGAAGCTTTCTTT. Translation gives CASSLGGTEGTEAFF. The chain joins TRBV5-1 to TRBJ1-1; tentatively, D is TRBD1 (5 bases). Germline V gives CDR1 SGHRS, CDR2 YFSETQ. The CDR3 is 15 amino acids. V dropped 0 bases and J dropped 4 bases, with 13 bases sitting between them.